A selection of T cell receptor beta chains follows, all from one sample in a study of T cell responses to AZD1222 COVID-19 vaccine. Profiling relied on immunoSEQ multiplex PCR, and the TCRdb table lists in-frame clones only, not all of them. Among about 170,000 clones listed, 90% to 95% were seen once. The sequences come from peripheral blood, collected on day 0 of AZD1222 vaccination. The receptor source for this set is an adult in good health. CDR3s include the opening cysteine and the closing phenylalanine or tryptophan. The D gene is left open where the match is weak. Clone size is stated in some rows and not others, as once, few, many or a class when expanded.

CDR3 DNA: TGTGCCACCAGTGACGACAATGAGCAGTTCTTC
CDR3 protein: CATSDDNEQFF
J gene: TRBJ2-1
V gene: TRBV24-1
D gene: -
clone size: -

CDR3 DNA: TGTGCCAGCAGTTATGATGGGCAGAGCAATCAACCCCAGCATTTT
CDR3 protein: CASSYDGQSNQPQHF
J gene: TRBJ1-5
V gene: TRBV9
D gene: -
clone size: -

CDR3 DNA: TGTGCCAGCAGTGAAGGGATGGACGAAGAGACCCAGTACTTC
CDR3 protein: CASSEGMDEETQYF
J gene: TRBJ2-5
V gene: TRBV6-1
D gene: -
clone size: -

CDR3 DNA: TGTGCCAGCAGCAGAGCTGGGGAAGCTTTCTTT
CDR3 protein: CASSRAGEAFF
J gene: TRBJ1-1
V gene: TRBV3-1/TRBV3-2
D gene: -
clone size: -

CDR3 DNA: TGTGCCAGCACGATGGGAGGGTCCGGCTACACCTTC
CDR3 protein: CASTMGGSGYTF
J gene: TRBJ1-2
V gene: TRBV4-2
D gene: -
clone size: once

CDR3 DNA: TGTGCCAGCAGCTTTGGTCGCTCCTACGAGCAGTACTTC
CDR3 protein: CASSFGRSYEQYF
J gene: TRBJ2-7
V gene: TRBV5-8
D gene: -
clone size: once

CDR3 DNA: TGTGCCAGCGACCTTGAGCCCTACGAGCAGTACTTC
CDR3 protein: CASDLEPYEQYF
J gene: TRBJ2-7
V gene: TRBV7-9
D gene: -
clone size: -

CDR3 DNA: TGTGCCAGCAGCTGGGACGTAAACACTGAAGCTTTCTTT
CDR3 protein: CASSWDVNTEAFF
J gene: TRBJ1-1
V gene: TRBV27
D gene: -
clone size: -

CDR3 DNA: TGTGCCAGCAGTGAGGACGGGACCTCTGGAAACACCATATATTTT
CDR3 protein: CASSEDGTSGNTIYF
J gene: TRBJ1-3
V gene: TRBV6-1
D gene: -
clone size: -

CDR3 DNA: TGTGCCAGCAGCCCCCTTTCCCCGGTTATCTCCTACGAGCAGTACTTC
CDR3 protein: CASSPLSPVISYEQYF
J gene: TRBJ2-7
V gene: TRBV7-2
D gene: -
clone size: -

CDR3 DNA: TGCAGCGTTGATCGGGTCAACTCCTACAATGAGCAGTTCTTC
CDR3 protein: CSVDRVNSYNEQFF
J gene: TRBJ2-1
V gene: TRBV29-1
D gene: -
clone size: -

CDR3 DNA: TGTGCCAGCAGTATATTGGGACAGACCTTGAACACTGAAGCTTTCTTT
CDR3 protein: CASSILGQTLNTEAFF
J gene: TRBJ1-1
V gene: TRBV28
D gene: TRBD1
clone size: -

CDR3 DNA: TGTGCCAGCAGCCTGGGCCTCGTGAACTATGGCTACACCTTC
CDR3 protein: CASSLGLVNYGYTF
J gene: TRBJ1-2
V gene: TRBV6-2/TRBV6-3
D gene: -
clone size: -

CDR3 DNA: TGTGCCAGCAGGGATGCTGGAAACACCATATATTTT
CDR3 protein: CASRDAGNTIYF
J gene: TRBJ1-3
V gene: TRBV27
D gene: -
clone size: -

CDR3 DNA: TGTGCCAGCAGCTTCTTGGCTCGGGGCAATCAGCCCCAGCATTTT
CDR3 protein: CASSFLARGNQPQHF
J gene: TRBJ1-5
V gene: TRBV7-8
D gene: -
clone size: many

CDR3 DNA: TGTGCCAGCTCATTGGACAGGGTCTCTGAAAAACTGTTTTTT
CDR3 protein: CASSLDRVSEKLFF
J gene: TRBJ1-4
V gene: TRBV18
D gene: TRBD1
clone size: -

CDR3 DNA: TGTGCCAGCAGCCGGGGGGACACTAATCAGCCCCAGCATTTT
CDR3 protein: CASSRGDTNQPQHF
J gene: TRBJ1-5
V gene: TRBV7-9
D gene: -
clone size: -

CDR3 DNA: TGTGCCAGCAGCTCCCAGGCTATGAACACTGAAGCTTTCTTT
CDR3 protein: CASSSQAMNTEAFF
J gene: TRBJ1-1
V gene: TRBV11-2
D gene: -
clone size: -

CDR3 DNA: TGTGCCAGCAGTGAAAGGTCAATCACCGGGGAGCTGTTTTTT
CDR3 protein: CASSERSITGELFF
J gene: TRBJ2-2
V gene: TRBV2
D gene: -
clone size: once

CDR3 DNA: TGTGCCAGCAGTCCCACAGATACGCAGTATTTT
CDR3 protein: CASSPTDTQYF
J gene: TRBJ2-3
V gene: TRBV12-3/TRBV12-4
D gene: -
clone size: once

CDR3 DNA: TGTGCCAGCAGCTTTGGTAGCCGGGACGAGCAGTACTTC
CDR3 protein: CASSFGSRDEQYF
J gene: TRBJ2-7
V gene: TRBV5-6
D gene: -
clone size: once

CDR3 DNA: TGTGCCAGCATCCCCAGGACTAGCGGGAGTGCGTCCTACAATGAGCAGTTCTTC
CDR3 protein: CASIPRTSGSASYNEQFF
J gene: TRBJ2-1
V gene: TRBV27
D gene: TRBD2
clone size: -

CDR3 DNA: TGTGCCAGCAGCTTAATCGCAGCCTATGGCTACACCTTC
CDR3 protein: CASSLIAAYGYTF
J gene: TRBJ1-2
V gene: TRBV7-2
D gene: -
clone size: -

CDR3 DNA: TGCGCCAGCAGCTTCGGACAGGATAACAATGAGCAGTTCTTC
CDR3 protein: CASSFGQDNNEQFF
J gene: TRBJ2-1
V gene: TRBV5-1
D gene: TRBD1
clone size: -

CDR3 DNA: TGTGCCAGCAGCCCTATGGGGGCGGCCCTCTCCTACAATGAGCAGTTCTTC
CDR3 protein: CASSPMGAALSYNEQFF
J gene: TRBJ2-1
V gene: TRBV6-2/TRBV6-3
D gene: -
clone size: -

CDR3 DNA: TGTGCCATCAGGGGGACTAGCGGGGAGTACTCTGGGGCCAACGTCCTGACTTTC
CDR3 protein: CAIRGTSGEYSGANVLTF
J gene: TRBJ2-6
V gene: TRBV10-3
D gene: TRBD2
clone size: -

CDR3 DNA: TGTGCCAGCAGTGACTCACAGGGAGTTCCGTTGTACGAGCAGTACTTC
CDR3 protein: CASSDSQGVPLYEQYF
J gene: TRBJ2-7
V gene: TRBV2
D gene: -
clone size: once

CDR3 DNA: TGTGCCAGCAGTTACGGGGCGGGAGGTTCGGACGAGCAGTACTTC
CDR3 protein: CASSYGAGGSDEQYF
J gene: TRBJ2-7
V gene: TRBV6-5
D gene: TRBD2
clone size: -

CDR3 DNA: TGTGCCAGCAGCGTAGGGGTGACAGCGCTCTATAGCACAGATACGCAGTATTTT
CDR3 protein: CASSVGVTALYSTDTQYF
J gene: TRBJ2-3
V gene: TRBV9
D gene: -
clone size: -

CDR3 DNA: TGTGCCAGTAGTCTACAGGGGGAGAACACTGAAGCTTTCTTT
CDR3 protein: CASSLQGENTEAFF
J gene: TRBJ1-1
V gene: TRBV19
D gene: TRBD1
clone size: -

CDR3 DNA: TGTGCCAGCAGCTTAGCCCCAGCGGGACACACAGATACGCAGTATTTT
CDR3 protein: CASSLAPAGHTDTQYF
J gene: TRBJ2-3
V gene: TRBV7-8
D gene: -
clone size: -

CDR3 DNA: TGTGCCAGTAGTACCTCGACTAGCGGGAGTTTAGAGACCCAGTACTTC
CDR3 protein: CASSTSTSGSLETQYF
J gene: TRBJ2-5
V gene: TRBV19
D gene: TRBD2
clone size: -

CDR3 DNA: TGTGCCAGCAGCTTGCGGTTCTATGAAGCTTTCTTT
CDR3 protein: CASSLRFYEAFF
J gene: TRBJ1-1
V gene: TRBV5-6
D gene: -
clone size: -

CDR3 DNA: TGTGCCAGCAGGCCTGGACTAGCGGGAGGAGAGACCCAGTACTTC
CDR3 protein: CASRPGLAGGETQYF
J gene: TRBJ2-5
V gene: TRBV2
D gene: TRBD2
clone size: -

CDR3 DNA: TGCGCCAGCAGCTTGTCGGGCAATCAAGAGACCCAGTACTTC
CDR3 protein: CASSLSGNQETQYF
J gene: TRBJ2-5
V gene: TRBV5-1
D gene: -
clone size: -

CDR3 DNA: TGTGCCAGCACACTAGCGGGAGGGCCCAATGAGCAGTTCTTC
CDR3 protein: CASTLAGGPNEQFF
J gene: TRBJ2-1
V gene: TRBV2
D gene: TRBD2
clone size: -

CDR3 DNA: TGTGCCAGCAGCCCGGCTCTGCTCTATAATTCACCCCTCCACTTT
CDR3 protein: CASSPALLYNSPLHF
J gene: TRBJ1-6
V gene: TRBV11-2
D gene: -
clone size: few

CDR3 DNA: TGTGCCAGCAGCTTACAGGCGGGACCCGGCTACGAGCAGTACTTC
CDR3 protein: CASSLQAGPGYEQYF
J gene: TRBJ2-7
V gene: TRBV11-2
D gene: -
clone size: -

CDR3 DNA: TGTGCCTGTCTGGGTTACACCGGGGAGCTGTTTTTT
CDR3 protein: CACLGYTGELFF
J gene: TRBJ2-2
V gene: TRBV30
D gene: -
clone size: -

CDR3 DNA: TGTGCCAGTAGTATAGATTTGGTGGGAGGGAACTACAATGAGCAGTTCTTC
CDR3 protein: CASSIDLVGGNYNEQFF
J gene: TRBJ2-1
V gene: TRBV19
D gene: TRBD2
clone size: -